The source of this T cell receptor beta chain is a study of OX40 agonist ivuxolimab in advanced cancers. Overall study context: Patients enrolled in dose escalation were diagnosed with hepatocellular carcinoma, melanoma, renal cell or head and neck cancer.

Overall study results and limits: Some of the nonresponding patients also showed low levels of normalized T-cell clonal expansion.

Blood sampling took place at baseline, cycle 4 day 1, and cycle 7 day 1. Profiling relied on immunoSEQ multiplex PCR, and the TCRdb table lists in-frame clones only, not all of them. The sample has roughly 41,000 clones, 70% to 85% seen once; the top ten hold 1.5% to 2%. Comments on this clone: Its antigen is currently unknown.

The length of the CDR3 is 15 residues. Germline CDR1 reads SGHVS; CDR2 reads FNYEAQ. Trimming removed 1 base at V and 2 bases at J, with 9 bases between. J is TRBJ1-3 and V is TRBV7-6; D unclear. Source: CD4+ or CD8+ T cells sorted from blood, taken in a trial of the OX40 agonist ivuxolimab. The sequence was obtained from an adult with an advanced solid tumor such as melanoma, head and neck, liver or kidney cancer. DNA for the CDR3: TGTGCCAGCAGCTTAGTAGATTCGGCTGGAAACACCATATATTTT. Translated: CASSLVDSAGNTIYF.